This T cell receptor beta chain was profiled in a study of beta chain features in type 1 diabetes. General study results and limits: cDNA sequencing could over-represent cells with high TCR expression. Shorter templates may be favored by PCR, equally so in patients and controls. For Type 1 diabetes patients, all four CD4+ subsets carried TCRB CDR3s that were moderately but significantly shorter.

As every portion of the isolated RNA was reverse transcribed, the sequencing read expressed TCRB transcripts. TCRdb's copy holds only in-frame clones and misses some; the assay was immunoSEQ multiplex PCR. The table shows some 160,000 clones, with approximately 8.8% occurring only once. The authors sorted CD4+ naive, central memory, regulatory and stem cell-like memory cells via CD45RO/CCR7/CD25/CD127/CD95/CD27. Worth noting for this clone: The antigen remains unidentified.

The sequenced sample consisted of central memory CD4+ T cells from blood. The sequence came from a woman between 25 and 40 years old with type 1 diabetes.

In nucleotides, the CDR3 is TGTGCCAGCAGTTATAGCGGGAGGTACAATGAGCAGTTCTTC. Amino acids: CASSYSGRYNEQFF. The rearrangement joins TRBV28 to TRBJ2-1; 10 nucleotides line up with TRBD2. CDR1 is MDHEN and CDR2 is SYDVKM in the germline V gene. This CDR3 region has 14 residues. V lost 4 bases, J lost 4 bases, and 1 base stayed unmatched.